This paragraph covers one TCR beta chain sequence. Deletions cut 3 bases from V and 3 bases from J, with 9 bases between. Germline lookup yields CDR1 DFQATT and CDR2 SNEGSKA (reference sequence). The CDR3 runs 13 residues. Isolation of CD8+ and CD4+ T cells was performed negatively, whereas enrichment of TEMRA cells was done by FACS. The entry originates in a study of CD8 T cells in Susac syndrome. Reverse transcription used 0.5 to 1 ug RNA and random hexamers. Amplification of TCR beta CDR3 by immunoSEQ multiplex PCR spanned 54 Vbeta and 13 Jbeta. From the immunoSEQ multiplex PCR reads, TCRdb called clonotypes with MiXCR, one entry per CDR3 protein. The sample has about 290,000 distinct CDR3 sequences, 70% to 90% seen once.

This sequence originates from a human donor with multiple sclerosis. The gene calls are TRBV20-1 and TRBJ2-1; D perhaps matches TRBD2 (6 bases). Sequencing was done on a sample of CD8+ T cells from PBMCs. The CDR3, as DNA: TGCAGTGCTAGCGGGGGAAACTACAATGAGCAGTTCTTC. Amino acid sequence: CSASGGNYNEQFF.